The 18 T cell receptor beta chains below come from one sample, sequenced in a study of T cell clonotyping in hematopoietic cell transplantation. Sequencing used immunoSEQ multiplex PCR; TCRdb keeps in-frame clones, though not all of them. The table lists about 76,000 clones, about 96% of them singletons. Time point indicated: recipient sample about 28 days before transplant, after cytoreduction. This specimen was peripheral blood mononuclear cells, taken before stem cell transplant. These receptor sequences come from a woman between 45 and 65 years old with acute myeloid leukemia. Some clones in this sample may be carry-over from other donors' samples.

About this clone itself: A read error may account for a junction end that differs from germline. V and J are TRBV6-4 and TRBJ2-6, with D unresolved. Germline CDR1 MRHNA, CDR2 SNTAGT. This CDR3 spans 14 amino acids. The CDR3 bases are TGTGCCAGCAGTGACAGCTCTGGGACCAACGTCCTGACTTTC. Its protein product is CASSDSSGTNVLTF.

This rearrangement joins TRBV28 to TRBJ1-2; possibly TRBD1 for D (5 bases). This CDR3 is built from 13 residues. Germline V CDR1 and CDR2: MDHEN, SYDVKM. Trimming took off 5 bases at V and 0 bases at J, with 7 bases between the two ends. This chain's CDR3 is CASSGRANYGYTF. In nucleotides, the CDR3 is TGTGCCAGCAGTGGCAGGGCTAACTATGGCTACACCTTC.

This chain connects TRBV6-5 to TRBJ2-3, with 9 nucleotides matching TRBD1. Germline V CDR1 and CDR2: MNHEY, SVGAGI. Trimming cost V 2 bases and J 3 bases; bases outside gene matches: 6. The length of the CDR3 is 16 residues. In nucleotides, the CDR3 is TGTGCCAGCAGTTACCTGGGACAGGGAGGGACAGATACGCAGTATTTT. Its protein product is CASSYLGQGGTDTQYF.

The CDR3 loop is CASTLGDRGPNTEAFF. Written as DNA, the CDR3 is TGTGCCAGCACCCTTGGGGACAGGGGACCGAACACTGAAGCTTTCTTT. The J gene is TRBJ1-1, the V gene TRBV6-6, with 10 nucleotides matching TRBD1. J was trimmed by 1 base and V by 7 bases; bases with no gene match: 9. The CDR3 runs 16 residues. Germline lookup yields CDR1 MNHNY and CDR2 SVGAGI (reference sequence).

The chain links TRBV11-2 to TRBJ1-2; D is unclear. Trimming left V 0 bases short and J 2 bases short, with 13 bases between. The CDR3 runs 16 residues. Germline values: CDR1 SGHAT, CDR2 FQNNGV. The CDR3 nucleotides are TGTGCCAGCAGCTTAGATCGAGACAACCCGAACTATGGCTACACCTTC. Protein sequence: CASSLDRDNPNYGYTF.

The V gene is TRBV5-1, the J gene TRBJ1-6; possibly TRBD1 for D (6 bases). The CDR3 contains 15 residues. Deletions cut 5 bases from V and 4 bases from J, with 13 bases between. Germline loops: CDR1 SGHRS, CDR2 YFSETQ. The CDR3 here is CASRNRTDYNSPLHF. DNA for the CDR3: TGCGCCAGCAGAAACAGGACAGATTATAATTCACCCCTCCACTTT.

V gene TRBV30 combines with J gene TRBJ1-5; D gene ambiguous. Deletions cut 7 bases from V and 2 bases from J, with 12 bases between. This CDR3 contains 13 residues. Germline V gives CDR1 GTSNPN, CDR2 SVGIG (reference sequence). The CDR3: CAFRARGNQPQHF. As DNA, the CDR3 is TGTGCCTTTCGGGCCCGAGGCAATCAGCCCCAGCATTTT.

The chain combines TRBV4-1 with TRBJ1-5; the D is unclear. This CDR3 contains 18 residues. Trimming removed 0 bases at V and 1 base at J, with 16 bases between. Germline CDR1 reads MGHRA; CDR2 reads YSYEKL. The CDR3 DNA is TGCGCCAGCAGCCAAGACCGTGGGAGGACCTGGAGCAATCAGCCCCAGCATTTT. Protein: CASSQDRGRTWSNQPQHF.

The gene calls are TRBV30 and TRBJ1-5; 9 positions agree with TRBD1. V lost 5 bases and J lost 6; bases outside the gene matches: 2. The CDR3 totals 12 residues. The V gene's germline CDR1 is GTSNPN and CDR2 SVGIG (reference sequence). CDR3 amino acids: CAWGQGSQPQHF. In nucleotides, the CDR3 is TGTGCCTGGGGACAGGGGAGTCAGCCCCAGCATTTT.

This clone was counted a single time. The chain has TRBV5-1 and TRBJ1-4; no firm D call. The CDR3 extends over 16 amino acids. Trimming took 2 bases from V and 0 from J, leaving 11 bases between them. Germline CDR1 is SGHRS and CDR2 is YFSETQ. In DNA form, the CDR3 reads TGCGCCAGCAGCTTCGGACGTCTTGCAACTAATGAAAAACTGTTTTTT. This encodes CASSFGRLATNEKLFF.

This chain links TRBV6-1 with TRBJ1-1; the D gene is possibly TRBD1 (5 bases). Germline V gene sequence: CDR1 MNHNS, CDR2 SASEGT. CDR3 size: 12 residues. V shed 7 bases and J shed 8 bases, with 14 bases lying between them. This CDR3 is CASNLRWGEAFF. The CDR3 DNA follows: TGTGCCAGCAATTTGCGCTGGGGCGAAGCTTTCTTT.

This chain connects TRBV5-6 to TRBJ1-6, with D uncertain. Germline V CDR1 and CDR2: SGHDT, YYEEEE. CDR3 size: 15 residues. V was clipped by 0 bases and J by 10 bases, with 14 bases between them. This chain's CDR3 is CASSLASPGGSPLHF. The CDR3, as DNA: TGTGCCAGCAGCTTGGCTTCCCCGGGCGGGTCACCCCTCCACTTT.

The CDR3 region is CASSEWVRESYEQYF. In DNA form, the CDR3 reads TGTGCCAGCAGTGAATGGGTTCGAGAGTCCTACGAGCAGTACTTC. This chain links TRBV6-1 with TRBJ2-7; D is undetermined. CDR1 and CDR2 from the germline V gene are MNHNS and SASEGT. This CDR3 contains 15 residues. V was cut by 2 bases and J by 1 base, with 12 bases left in between.

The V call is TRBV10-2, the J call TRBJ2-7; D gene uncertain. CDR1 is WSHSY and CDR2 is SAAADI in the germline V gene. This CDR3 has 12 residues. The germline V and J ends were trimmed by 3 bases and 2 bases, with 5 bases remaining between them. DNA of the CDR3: TGCGCCAGCAGTGACGGTACCTACGAGCAGTACTTC. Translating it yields CASSDGTYEQYF.

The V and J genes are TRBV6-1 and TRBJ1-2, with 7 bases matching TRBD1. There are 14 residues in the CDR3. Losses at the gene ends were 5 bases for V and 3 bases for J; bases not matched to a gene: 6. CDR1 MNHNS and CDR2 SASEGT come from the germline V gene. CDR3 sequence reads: CASSPPRGDYGYTF. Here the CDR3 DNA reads TGTGCCAGCAGTCCCCCCAGGGGGGACTATGGCTACACCTTC.

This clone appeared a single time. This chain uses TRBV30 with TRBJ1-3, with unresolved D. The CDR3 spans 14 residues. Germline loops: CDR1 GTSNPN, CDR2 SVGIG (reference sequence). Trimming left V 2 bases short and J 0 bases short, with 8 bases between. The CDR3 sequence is CAWSRDTSGNTIYF. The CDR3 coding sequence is TGTGCCTGGAGTCGAGACACCTCTGGAAACACCATATATTTT.

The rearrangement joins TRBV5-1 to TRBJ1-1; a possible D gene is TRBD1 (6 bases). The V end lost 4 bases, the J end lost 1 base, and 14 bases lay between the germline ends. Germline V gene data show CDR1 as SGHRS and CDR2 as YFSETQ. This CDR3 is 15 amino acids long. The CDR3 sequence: CASSREGGPNTEAFF. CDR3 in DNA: TGCGCCAGCAGCAGGGAGGGGGGCCCGAACACTGAAGCTTTCTTT.

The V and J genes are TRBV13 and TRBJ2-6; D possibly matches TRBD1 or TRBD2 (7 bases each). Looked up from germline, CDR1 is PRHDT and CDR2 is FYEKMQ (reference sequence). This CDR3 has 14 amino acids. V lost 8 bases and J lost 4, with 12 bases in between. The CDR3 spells CASGRGLGANVLTF. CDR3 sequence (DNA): TGTGCCAGCGGGAGGGGGCTGGGGGCCAACGTCCTGACTTTC.